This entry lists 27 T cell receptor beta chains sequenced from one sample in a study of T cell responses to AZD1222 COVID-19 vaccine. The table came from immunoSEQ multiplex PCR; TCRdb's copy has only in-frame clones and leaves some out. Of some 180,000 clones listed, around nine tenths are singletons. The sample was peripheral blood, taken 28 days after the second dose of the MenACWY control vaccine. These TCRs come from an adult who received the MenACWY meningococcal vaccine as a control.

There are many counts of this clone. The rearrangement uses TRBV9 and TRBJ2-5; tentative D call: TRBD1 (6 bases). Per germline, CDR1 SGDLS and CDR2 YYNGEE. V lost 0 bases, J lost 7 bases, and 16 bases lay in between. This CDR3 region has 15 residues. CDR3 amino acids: CASSVEQGGSVTQYF. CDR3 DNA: TGTGCCAGCAGCGTAGAACAAGGGGGATCGGTGACCCAGTACTTC.

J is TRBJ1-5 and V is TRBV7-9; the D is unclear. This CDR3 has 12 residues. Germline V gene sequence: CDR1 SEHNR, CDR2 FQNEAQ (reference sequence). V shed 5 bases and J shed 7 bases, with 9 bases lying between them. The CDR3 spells CASSDRYQPQHF. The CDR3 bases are TGTGCCAGCAGCGATCGGTACCAGCCCCAGCATTTT.

CDR3 DNA sequence: TGTGCCAGTAGTATTGACCGGGACCGCGGACAAGATACGCAGTATTTT. Its protein is CASSIDRDRGQDTQYF. This chain uses TRBV19 with TRBJ2-3; either TRBD1 or TRBD2 may fit D (5 bases each). The CDR3 loop spans 16 amino acids. Germline CDR1 LNHDA, CDR2 SQIVND (reference sequence). V lost 3 bases to trimming and J lost 5 bases, with 18 bases between them.

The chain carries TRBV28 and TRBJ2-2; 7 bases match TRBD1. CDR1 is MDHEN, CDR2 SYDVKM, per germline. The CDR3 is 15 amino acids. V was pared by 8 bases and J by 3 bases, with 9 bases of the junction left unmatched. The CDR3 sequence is CASLIGTVDTGELFF. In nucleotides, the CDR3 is TGTGCCAGCTTAATCGGGACAGTAGACACCGGGGAGCTGTTTTTT.

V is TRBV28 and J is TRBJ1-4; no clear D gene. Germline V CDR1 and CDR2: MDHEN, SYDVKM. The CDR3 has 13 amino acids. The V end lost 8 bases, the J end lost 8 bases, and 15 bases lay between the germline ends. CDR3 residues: CASREDAVEKLFF. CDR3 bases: TGTGCCAGCCGAGAGGACGCGGTGGAAAAACTGTTTTTT.

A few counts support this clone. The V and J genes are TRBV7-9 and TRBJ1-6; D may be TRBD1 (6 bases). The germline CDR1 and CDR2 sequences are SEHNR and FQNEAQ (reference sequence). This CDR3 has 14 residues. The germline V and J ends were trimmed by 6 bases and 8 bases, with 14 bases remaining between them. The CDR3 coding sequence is TGTGCCAGCAGACTAGGGGGGGCGGATTCACCCCTCCACTTT. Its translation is CASRLGGADSPLHF.

CDR3 sequence reads: CASSQDSDTQYF. As DNA, the CDR3 is TGTGCCAGCAGCCAAGACTCGGATACGCAGTATTTT. V usage is TRBV3-1 (or the pseudogene TRBV3-2) and J usage is TRBJ2-3; D ambiguous. Germline-derived CDR1 and CDR2 are LGHDT and YNNKEL (reference sequence). The CDR3 length is 12 residues. Trimming removed 0 bases from V and 6 bases from J, with 4 bases in between.

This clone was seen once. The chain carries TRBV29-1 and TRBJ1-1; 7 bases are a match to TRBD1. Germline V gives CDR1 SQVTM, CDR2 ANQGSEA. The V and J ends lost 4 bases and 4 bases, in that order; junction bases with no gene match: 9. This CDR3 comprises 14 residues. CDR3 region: CSVVTGAGGTEAFF. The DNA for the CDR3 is TGCAGCGTTGTCACAGGGGCGGGGGGCACTGAAGCTTTCTTT.

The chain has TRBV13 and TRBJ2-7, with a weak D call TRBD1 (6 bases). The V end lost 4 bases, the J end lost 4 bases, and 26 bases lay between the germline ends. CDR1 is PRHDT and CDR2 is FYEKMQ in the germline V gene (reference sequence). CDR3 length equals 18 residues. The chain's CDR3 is CASSSPITPDSYSYEQYF. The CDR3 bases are TGTGCCAGCAGCTCGCCCATAACCCCGGACAGCTATTCGTACGAGCAGTACTTC.

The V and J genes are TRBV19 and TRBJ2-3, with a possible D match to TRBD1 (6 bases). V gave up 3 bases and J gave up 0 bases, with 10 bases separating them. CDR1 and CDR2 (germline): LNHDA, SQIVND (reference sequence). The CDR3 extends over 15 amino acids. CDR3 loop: CASSIRTDSTDTQYF. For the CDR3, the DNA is TGTGCCAGTAGTATTCGGACAGATAGCACAGATACGCAGTATTTT.

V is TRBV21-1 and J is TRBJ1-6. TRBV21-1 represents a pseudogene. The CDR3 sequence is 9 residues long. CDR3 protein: CASGRPLHF. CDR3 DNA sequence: TGTGCCAGCGGCCGGCCCCTCCACTTT.

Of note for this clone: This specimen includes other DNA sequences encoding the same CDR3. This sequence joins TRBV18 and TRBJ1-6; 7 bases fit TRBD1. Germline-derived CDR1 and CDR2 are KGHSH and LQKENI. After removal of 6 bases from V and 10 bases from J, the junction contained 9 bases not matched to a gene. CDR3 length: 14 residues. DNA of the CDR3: TGTGCCAGCTCCCCCGGGACAGAGGGATCACCCCTCCACTTT. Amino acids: CASSPGTEGSPLHF.

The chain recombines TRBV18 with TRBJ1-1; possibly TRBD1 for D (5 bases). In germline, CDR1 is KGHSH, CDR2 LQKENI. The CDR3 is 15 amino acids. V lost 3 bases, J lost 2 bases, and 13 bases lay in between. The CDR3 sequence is CASSPVPRANTEAFF. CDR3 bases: TGTGCCAGCTCACCTGTTCCCAGGGCAAACACTGAAGCTTTCTTT.

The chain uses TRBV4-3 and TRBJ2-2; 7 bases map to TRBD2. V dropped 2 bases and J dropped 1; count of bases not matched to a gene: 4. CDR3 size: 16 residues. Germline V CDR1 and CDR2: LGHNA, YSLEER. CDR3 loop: CASSQRPSGNTGELFF. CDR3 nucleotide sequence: TGCGCCAGCAGCCAACGGCCTAGCGGGAACACCGGGGAGCTGTTTTTT.

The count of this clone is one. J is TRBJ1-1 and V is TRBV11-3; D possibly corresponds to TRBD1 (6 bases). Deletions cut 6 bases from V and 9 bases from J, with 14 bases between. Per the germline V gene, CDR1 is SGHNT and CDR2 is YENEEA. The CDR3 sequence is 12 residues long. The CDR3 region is CASRPGGAKAFF. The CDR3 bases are TGTGCCAGCAGACCGGGGGGGGCTAAAGCTTTCTTT. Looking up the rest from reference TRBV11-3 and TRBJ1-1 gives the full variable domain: EAGVVQSPRYKIIEKKQPVAFWCNPISGHNTLYWYLQNLGQGPELLIRYENEEAVDDSQLPKDRFSAERLKGVDSTLKIQPAELGDSAVYLCASRPGGAKAFFGQGTRLTVV.

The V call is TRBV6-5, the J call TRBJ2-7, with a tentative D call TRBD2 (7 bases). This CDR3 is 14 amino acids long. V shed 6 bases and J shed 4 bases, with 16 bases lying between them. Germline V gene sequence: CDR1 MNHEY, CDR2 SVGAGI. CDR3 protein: CASSPLGGLYEQYF. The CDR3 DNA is TGTGCCAGCAGCCCCTTGGGGGGGCTGTACGAGCAGTACTTC.

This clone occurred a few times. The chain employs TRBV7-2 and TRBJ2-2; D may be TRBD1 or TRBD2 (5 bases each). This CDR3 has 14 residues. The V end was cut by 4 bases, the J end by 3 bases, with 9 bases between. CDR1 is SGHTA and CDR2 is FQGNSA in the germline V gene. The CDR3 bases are TGTGCCAGCAGCTCCGGGACCTACACCGGGGAGCTGTTTTTT. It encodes CASSSGTYTGELFF.

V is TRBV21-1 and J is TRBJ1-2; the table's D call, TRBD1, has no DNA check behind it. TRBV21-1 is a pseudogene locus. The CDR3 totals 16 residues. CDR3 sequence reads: CASSKRGHPQDYGYTF. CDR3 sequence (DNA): TGTGCCAGCAGCAAAAGGGGACACCCTCAGGACTATGGCTACACCTTC.

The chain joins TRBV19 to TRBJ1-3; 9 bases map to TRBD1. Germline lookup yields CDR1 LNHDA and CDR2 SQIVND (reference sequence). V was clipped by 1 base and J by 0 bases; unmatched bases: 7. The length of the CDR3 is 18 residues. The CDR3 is CASSIGTGVPTSGNTIYF. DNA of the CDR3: TGTGCCAGTAGTATAGGGACAGGGGTCCCTACCTCTGGAAACACCATATATTTT.

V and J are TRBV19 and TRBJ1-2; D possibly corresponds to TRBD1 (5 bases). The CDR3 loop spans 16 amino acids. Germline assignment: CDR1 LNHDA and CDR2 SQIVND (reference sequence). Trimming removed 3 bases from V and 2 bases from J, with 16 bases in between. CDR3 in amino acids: CASSIHFQGINYGYTF. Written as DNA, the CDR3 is TGTGCCAGTAGTATCCATTTCCAGGGAATCAACTATGGCTACACCTTC.

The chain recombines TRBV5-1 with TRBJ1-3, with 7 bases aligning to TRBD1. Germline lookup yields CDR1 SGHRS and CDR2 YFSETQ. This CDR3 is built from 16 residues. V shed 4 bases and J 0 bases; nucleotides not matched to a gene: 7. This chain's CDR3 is CASSRGPGGSGNTIYF. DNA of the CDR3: TGCGCCAGCAGCCGGGGCCCAGGGGGCTCTGGAAACACCATATATTTT.

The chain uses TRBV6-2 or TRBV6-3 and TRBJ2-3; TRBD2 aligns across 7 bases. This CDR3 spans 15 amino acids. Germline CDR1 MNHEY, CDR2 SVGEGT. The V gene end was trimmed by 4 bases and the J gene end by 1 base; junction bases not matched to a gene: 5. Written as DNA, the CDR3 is TGTGCCAGCAGTTCCATAGCGGGCCGCACAGATACGCAGTATTTT. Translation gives CASSSIAGRTDTQYF.

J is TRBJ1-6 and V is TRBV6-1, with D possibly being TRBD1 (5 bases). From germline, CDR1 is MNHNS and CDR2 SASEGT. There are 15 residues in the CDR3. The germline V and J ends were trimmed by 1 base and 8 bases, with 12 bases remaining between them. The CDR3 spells CASSEGEGRHSPLHF. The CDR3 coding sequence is TGTGCCAGCAGTGAAGGGGAGGGACGCCATTCACCCCTCCACTTT.

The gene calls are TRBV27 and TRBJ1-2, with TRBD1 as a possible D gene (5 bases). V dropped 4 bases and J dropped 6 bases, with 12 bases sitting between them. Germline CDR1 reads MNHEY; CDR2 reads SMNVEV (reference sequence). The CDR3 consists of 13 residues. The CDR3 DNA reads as TGTGCCAGCAGTTCAGGGACCTACAATGGCTACACCTTC. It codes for CASSSGTYNGYTF.

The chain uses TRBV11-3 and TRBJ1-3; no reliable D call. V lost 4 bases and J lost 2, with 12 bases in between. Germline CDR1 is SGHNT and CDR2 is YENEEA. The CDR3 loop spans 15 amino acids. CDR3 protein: CASSSQRRTGNTIYF. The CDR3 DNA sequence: TGTGCCAGCAGCTCGCAGAGGCGGACTGGAAACACCATATATTTT.

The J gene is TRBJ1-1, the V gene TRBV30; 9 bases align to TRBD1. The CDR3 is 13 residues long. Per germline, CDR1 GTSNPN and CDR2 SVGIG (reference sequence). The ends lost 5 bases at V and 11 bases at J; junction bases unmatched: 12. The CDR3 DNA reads TGTGCCTGGGCCTTGGGACAGGGAAAAATGGCTTTCTTT. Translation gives CAWALGQGKMAFF.

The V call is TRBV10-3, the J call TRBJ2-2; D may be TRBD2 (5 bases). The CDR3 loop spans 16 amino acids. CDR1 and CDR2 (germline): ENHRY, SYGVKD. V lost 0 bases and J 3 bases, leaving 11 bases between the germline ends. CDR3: CAISESNGVHTGELFF. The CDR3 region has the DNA TGTGCCATCAGTGAGTCGAACGGGGTACACACCGGGGAGCTGTTTTTT.